The 6 T cell receptor beta chains below come from one sample, sequenced in a study of blood T cell repertoires in COVID-19 (dated by TCRdb to about 2020). Library preparation employed the immunoSEQ multiplex PCR assay. TCRdb re-hosts the immuneACCESS table, in-frame sequences only. Its copies lack some clones; in the studies checked, an unresolved V gene accounts for under half of them, and the cause for the rest is not known. Present in this sample are 210,000 or so clones, 70% to 90% of which were seen just once. The top ten hold roughly 5.6% of the sample. The sample consisted of peripheral blood. The receptors here all came from a woman aged 40 to 50 who had recovered from COVID-19.

This clone has just a few counts. V and J are TRBV4-1 and TRBJ1-5; tentative D call: TRBD1 (6 bases). CDR1 is MGHRA, CDR2 YSYEKL, per germline. The V end lost 3 bases, the J end lost 0 bases, and 9 bases lay between the germline ends. The CDR3 sequence is 15 residues long. In DNA, the CDR3 is TGCGCCAGCAGCCACAACAGGGATAGCAATCAGCCCCAGCATTTT. It specifies CASSHNRDSNQPQHF.

The rearrangement links TRBV23-1 to TRBJ2-3, with TRBD2 matching over 9 bases. TRBV23-1 is noted as an ORF with a role that remains uncertain. With 3 bases clipped from V and 1 base from J, the junction kept 8 bases outside the gene matches. The CDR3 is 17 amino acids. The CDR3 DNA is TGCGCCAGCAGTCAGTGCGGGAGGGCCCGATGCACAGATACGCAGTATTTT. Translation: CASSQCGRARCTDTQYF.

The J gene is TRBJ2-1, the V gene TRBV7-3; 11 bases agree with TRBD2. This CDR3 comprises 15 residues. Trimming removed 5 bases from V and 7 bases from J; junction bases left unmatched: 7. CDR1 is SGHTA and CDR2 is FQGTGA in the germline V gene. In nucleotides, the CDR3 is TGTGCCAGCAGCGCAACTAGCGGGAGTCAGAATGAGCAGTTCTTC. Encoded protein: CASSATSGSQNEQFF.

The genes are TRBV6-6 and TRBJ1-6; tentative D call: TRBD1 (6 bases). Germline-derived CDR1 and CDR2 are MNHNY and SVGAGI (reference sequence). The CDR3 extends over 17 amino acids. Between the trimmed V and J ends, which lost 5 bases and 4 bases, there was a span of 18 bases. DNA of the CDR3: TGTGCCAGCAGTCAGAATTACCAGGGGATTTATAATTCACCCCTCCACTTT. It encodes CASSQNYQGIYNSPLHF.

The rearrangement joins TRBV5-8 to TRBJ1-6, with 7 bases lining up with TRBD1. Unmatched junction bases numbered 4, after V lost 4 bases and J lost 6 bases. This CDR3 comprises 14 residues. CDR1 and CDR2 from the germline V gene are SGHTS and YDEGEE. CDR3 coding DNA: TGTGCCAGCAGCCAGACAGGGATTAATTCACCCCTCCACTTT. This translates into CASSQTGINSPLHF. The whole variable domain, filled in from reference TRBV5-8 and TRBJ1-6, reads EAGVTQSPTHLIKTRGQQATLRCSPISGHTSVYWYQQALGLGLQFLLWYDEGEERNRGNFPPRFSGRQFPNYSSELNVNALELEDSALYLCASSQTGINSPLHFGNGTRLTVT.

V is TRBV19 and J is TRBJ1-1; TRBD1 matches 7 bases. Germline CDR1 and CDR2: LNHDA and SQIVND (reference sequence). The CDR3 length is 18 residues. With V trimmed by 0 bases and J by 4 bases, 14 bases remained unmatched. CDR3 protein: CASSIDRGRGGVGTEAFF. CDR3 sequence (DNA): TGTGCCAGTAGTATAGATCGGGGGCGAGGGGGCGTCGGCACTGAAGCTTTCTTT.